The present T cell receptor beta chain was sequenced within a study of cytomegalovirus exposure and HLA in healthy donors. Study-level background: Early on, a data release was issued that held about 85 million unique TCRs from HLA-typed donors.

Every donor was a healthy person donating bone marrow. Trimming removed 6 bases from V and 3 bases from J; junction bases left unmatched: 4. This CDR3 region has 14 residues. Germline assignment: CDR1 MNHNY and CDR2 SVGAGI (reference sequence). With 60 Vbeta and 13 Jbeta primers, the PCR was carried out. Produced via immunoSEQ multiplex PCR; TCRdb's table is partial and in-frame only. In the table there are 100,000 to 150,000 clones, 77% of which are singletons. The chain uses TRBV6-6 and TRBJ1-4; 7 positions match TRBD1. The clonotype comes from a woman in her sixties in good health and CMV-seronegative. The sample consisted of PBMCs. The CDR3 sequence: CASSLGQSNEKLFF. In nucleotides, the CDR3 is TGTGCCAGCAGCTTGGGACAGTCTAATGAAAAACTGTTTTTT.